What follows are 5 T cell receptor beta chains derived from one specimen sequenced in a study of blood T cell repertoires in COVID-19. The method was immunoSEQ multiplex PCR; TCRdb's version includes in-frame clones alone and lacks a portion of them. In the table there are around 300,000 clones, 86% of which are singletons. Material: peripheral blood. Receptor source: a woman aged 25 to 39 with active or convalescent COVID-19.

The chain links TRBV18 to TRBJ1-1, with TRBD1 matching over 9 bases. There are 13 residues in the CDR3. The ends lost 3 bases at V and 10 bases at J; junction bases unmatched: 6. Germline V lookup: CDR1 KGHSH, CDR2 LQKENI. CDR3 in amino acids: CASSPETGGLAFF. In DNA, the CDR3 is TGTGCCAGCTCACCGGAGACAGGGGGTTTAGCTTTCTTT.

The chain carries TRBV24-1 and TRBJ2-1; D remains unclear. The CDR3 extends over 13 amino acids. With 4 bases removed from V and 7 bases from J, the gap between germline ends came to 10 bases. Per germline, CDR1 KGHDR and CDR2 SFDVKD. DNA of the CDR3: TGTGCCACCAGTGAGCCCGGTCGAAATGAGCAGTTCTTC. Encoded protein: CATSEPGRNEQFF.

The genes are TRBV7-2 and TRBJ2-7; a possible D gene is TRBD1 (6 bases). The V gene's germline CDR1 is SGHTA and CDR2 FQGNSA. The V end was cut by 7 bases, the J end by 1 base, with 14 bases between. The CDR3 is 14 amino acids. The CDR3 DNA reads TGTGCCAGCACCGCGGACAGATTATCCTACGAGCAGTACTTC. This sequence encodes CASTADRLSYEQYF.

This clone appeared a few times. At one of its ends the junction is not consistent with the germline gene, which may arise from a read error. The chain has TRBV2 and TRBJ2-1, with TRBD2 identical over 14 bases. Germline V CDR1 and CDR2: SNHLY, FYNNEI. CDR3 size: 12 residues. The CDR3 here is CASTGTSGGSLF. The CDR3 bases are TGTGCCAGCACAGGGACTAGCGGGGGTTCGCTCTTC.

CDR3 protein: CASSPLRGDEQYF. In DNA, the CDR3 is TGTGCCAGCAGTCCCCTCAGGGGGGACGAGCAGTACTTC. The V gene is TRBV7-2, the J gene TRBJ2-7; a possible D gene is TRBD1 (7 bases). The V end lost 6 bases, the J end lost 5 bases, and 14 bases lay between the germline ends. Germline CDR1 is SGHTA and CDR2 is FQGNSA. There are 13 residues in the CDR3. Full variable domain (outside the CDR3, taken from reference TRBV7-2 and TRBJ2-7): GAGVSQSPSNKVTEKGKDVELRCDPISGHTALYWYRQSLGQGLEFLIYFQGNSAPDKSGLPSDRFSAERTGGSVSTLTIQRTQQEDSAVYLCASSPLRGDEQYFGPGTRLTVT.